The 4 T cell receptor beta chains presented below share a single source sample, sequenced in a study of blood T cells in healthy people across ages (dated by TCRdb to between 2015 and 2016). The library relied on 5' RACE. These reads were obtained on an Illumina HiSeq 2500. A second roughly 7 to 11 cycle PCR used a sample-barcoded 5' primer and a J-beta primer mix. TCRdb reprocessing: public reads trimmed at Q25 with fastp, clones called with MiXCR, in-frame beta chains kept. Each record represents a unique CDR3 protein, reported with the most common genes and DNA among its rows. This sample holds 380,000 or so distinct CDR3 sequences; approximately 47% were observed only once. Around 53% of the sample is held by the ten biggest clonotypes. Material: blood. The receptors originated from a man aged 60 to 75 in good health.

There are a few counts of this clonotype. The chain uses TRBV28 and TRBJ2-7; no clear D. This CDR3 is 14 amino acids long. In germline, CDR1 is MDHEN, CDR2 SYDVKM. V was cut by 8 bases and J by 1 base, with 15 bases left in between. CDR3: CASGPLGESYEQYF. The DNA for the CDR3 is TGTGCCAGCGGACCCCTTGGCGAATCCTACGAGCAGTACTTC.

This clonotype appeared a few times. This sequence joins TRBV6-5 and TRBJ1-2; 9 bases are a match to TRBD1. This CDR3 is built from 15 residues. The V gene end was trimmed by 6 bases and the J gene end by 8 bases; junction bases not matched to a gene: 13. From germline, CDR1 is MNHEY and CDR2 SVGAGI. The CDR3 is CASSPPGQGVQGYTF. CDR3 coding DNA: TGTGCCAGCAGCCCCCCGGGACAGGGAGTACAAGGCTACACCTTC.

This clonotype was counted once. V and J are TRBV20-1 and TRBJ2-3, with unresolved D. The germline V gene has CDR1 DFQATT and CDR2 SNEGSKA (reference sequence). The CDR3 loop spans 14 amino acids. V lost 5 bases and J 0 bases, leaving 12 bases between the germline ends. The CDR3 nucleotides are TGCAGTGCTGAAGAGGACCATAGCACAGATACGCAGTATTTT. Translated, it gives CSAEEDHSTDTQYF.

The chain employs TRBV20-1 and TRBJ2-5; D is perhaps TRBD1 (6 bases). Germline V gene sequence: CDR1 DFQATT, CDR2 SNEGSKA (reference sequence). Trimming removed 3 bases at V and 1 base at J, with 9 bases between. This CDR3 spans 13 amino acids. The CDR3 DNA is TGCAGTGCTAGCTGGACAGCCCAAGAGACCCAGTACTTC. It is translated as CSASWTAQETQYF.